This T cell receptor (beta chain) was captured in a study of cytomegalovirus exposure and HLA in healthy donors. It was with 60 Vbeta and 13 Jbeta primers that the PCR ran. The assay was immunoSEQ multiplex PCR, and TCRdb's table has in-frame clones only and misses some. The sample shows more than 150,000 clones, roughly 74% of them seen only once. Sequencing input: PBMCs. This receptor was taken from a woman aged 25 to 39 in good health and CMV-seropositive.

The DNA of the CDR3 is TGTGCCAGCAGTGGCGGGAGCGGCTACACAGATACGCAGTATTTT. It codes for CASSGGSGYTDTQYF. This sequence joins TRBV6-1 and TRBJ2-3; 7 bases map to TRBD2. The CDR3 consists of 15 residues. CDR1 and CDR2 (germline): MNHNS, SASEGT. J gave up 2 bases and V 4 bases, and 6 bases lay outside the gene matches.